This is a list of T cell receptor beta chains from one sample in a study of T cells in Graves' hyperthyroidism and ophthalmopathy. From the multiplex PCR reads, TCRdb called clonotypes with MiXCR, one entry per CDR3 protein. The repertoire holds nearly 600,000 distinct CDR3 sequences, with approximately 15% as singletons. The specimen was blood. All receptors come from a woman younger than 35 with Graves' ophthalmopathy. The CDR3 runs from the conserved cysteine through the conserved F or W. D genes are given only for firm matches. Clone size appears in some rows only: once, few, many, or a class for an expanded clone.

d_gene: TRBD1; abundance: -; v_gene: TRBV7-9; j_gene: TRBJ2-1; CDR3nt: TGTGCCAGCAGCCCTCGGACAGGGGGTGGGTTCTTC; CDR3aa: CASSPRTGGGFF
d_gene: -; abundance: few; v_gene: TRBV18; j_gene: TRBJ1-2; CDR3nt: TGTGCCAGCTCACCATCTCGGACAGTTGGCTACACCTTC; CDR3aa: CASSPSRTVGYTF
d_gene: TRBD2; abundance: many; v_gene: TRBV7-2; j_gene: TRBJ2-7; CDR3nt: TGTGCCAGCAGCCTCGGGACTAGCGGTTACTCCTACGAGCAGTACTTC; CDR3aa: CASSLGTSGYSYEQYF
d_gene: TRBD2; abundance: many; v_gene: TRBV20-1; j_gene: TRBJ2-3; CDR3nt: TGCAGTGCCGGCCGGACTAGCGGGAGGACCACAGATACGCAGTATTTT; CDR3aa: CSAGRTSGRTTDTQYF
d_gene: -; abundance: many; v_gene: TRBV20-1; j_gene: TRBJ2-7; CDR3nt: TGCAGTGCTACCCAGGGATCTCCCTACGAGCAGTACTTC; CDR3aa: CSATQGSPYEQYF
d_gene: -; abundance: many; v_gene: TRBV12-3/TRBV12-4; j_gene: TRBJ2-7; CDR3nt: TGTGCCAGCACCTCATCCTACTACGAGCAGTACTTC; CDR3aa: CASTSSYYEQYF
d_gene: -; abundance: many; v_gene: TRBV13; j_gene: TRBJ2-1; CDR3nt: TGTGCCAGCAGCGGACGGACTGGGTACAATGAGCAGTTCTTC; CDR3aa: CASSGRTGYNEQFF
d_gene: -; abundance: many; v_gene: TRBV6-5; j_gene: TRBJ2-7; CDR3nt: TGTGCCAGCAGTTACCGGACAGCCGACTACGAGCAGTACTTC; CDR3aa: CASSYRTADYEQYF
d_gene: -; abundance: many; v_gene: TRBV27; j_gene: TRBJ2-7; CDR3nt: TGTGCCAGCAGTATTCAACAGGGCTACGAGCAGTACTTC; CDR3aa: CASSIQQGYEQYF
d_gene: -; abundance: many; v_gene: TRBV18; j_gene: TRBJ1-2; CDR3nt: TGTGCCAGCTCACCAAGGGATCGTGGCTACACCTTC; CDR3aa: CASSPRDRGYTF
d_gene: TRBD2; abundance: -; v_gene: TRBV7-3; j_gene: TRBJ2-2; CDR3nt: TGTGCCAGCAGCACGGGGGGGGGCGCCGGGGAGCTGTTTTTT; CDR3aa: CASSTGGGAGELFF
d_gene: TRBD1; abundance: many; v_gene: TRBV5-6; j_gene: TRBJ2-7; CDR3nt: TGTGCCAGCAGGGACAGGGGGAACTCCTACGAGCAGTACTTC; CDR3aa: CASRDRGNSYEQYF
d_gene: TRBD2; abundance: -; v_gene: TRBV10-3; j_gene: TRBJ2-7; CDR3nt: TGTGCCATCAGTGAGGGCGGGAGGCGGGGGCCCTACGAGCAGTACTTC; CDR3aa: CAISEGGRRGPYEQYF
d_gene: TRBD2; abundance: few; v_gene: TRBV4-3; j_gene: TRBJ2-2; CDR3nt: TGCGCCAGCAGCCTCTTACTAGCGGGTGAGAACACCGGGGAGCTGTTTTTT; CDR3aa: CASSLLLAGENTGELFF
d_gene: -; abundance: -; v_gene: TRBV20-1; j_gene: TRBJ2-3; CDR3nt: TGCAGTGCTAGAGGAACAGGGACCACAGATACGCAGTATTTT; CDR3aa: CSARGTGTTDTQYF
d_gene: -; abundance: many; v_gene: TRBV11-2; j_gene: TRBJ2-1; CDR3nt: TGTGCCAGCAGCCTGCCTAGCATCTCCTACAATGAGCAGTTCTTC; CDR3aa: CASSLPSISYNEQFF
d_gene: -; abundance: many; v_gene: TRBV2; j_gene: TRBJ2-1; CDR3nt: TGTGCCAGCAGTGAAGGGTATGAGCAGTTCTTC; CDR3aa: CASSEGYEQFF
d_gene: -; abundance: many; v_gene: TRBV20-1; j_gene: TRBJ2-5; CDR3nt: TGCAGTGCTAGACAGGTGAATCAAGAGACCCAGTACTTC; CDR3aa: CSARQVNQETQYF
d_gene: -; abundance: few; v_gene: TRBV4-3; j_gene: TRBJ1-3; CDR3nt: TGCGCCAGCAGCCAAGACCGACATGCAAACACCATATATTTT; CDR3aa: CASSQDRHANTIYF
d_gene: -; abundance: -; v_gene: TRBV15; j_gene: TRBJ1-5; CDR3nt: TGTGCCACCAGCGGTAAAGGCCGTAGCAATCAGCCCCAGCATTTT; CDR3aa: CATSGKGRSNQPQHF
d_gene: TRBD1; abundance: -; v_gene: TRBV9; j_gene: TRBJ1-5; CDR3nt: TGTGCCAGCAGCGCCTCGACAGGGGAGCATCAGCCCCAGCATTTT; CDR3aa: CASSASTGEHQPQHF
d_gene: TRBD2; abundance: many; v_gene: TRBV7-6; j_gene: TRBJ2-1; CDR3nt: TGTGCCAGCAGCTTAATGACTAGCCACAATGAGCAGTTCTTC; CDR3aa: CASSLMTSHNEQFF
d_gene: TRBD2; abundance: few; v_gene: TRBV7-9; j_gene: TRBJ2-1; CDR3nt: TGTGCCAGCAGCATAGGAGGCGGGGGGTCCTACAATGAGCAGTTCTTC; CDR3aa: CASSIGGGGSYNEQFF
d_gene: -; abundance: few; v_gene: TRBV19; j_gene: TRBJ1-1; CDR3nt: TGTGCCAGTAGTGGCGGGCCAAGAGGCACTGAAGCTTTCTTT; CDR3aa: CASSGGPRGTEAFF
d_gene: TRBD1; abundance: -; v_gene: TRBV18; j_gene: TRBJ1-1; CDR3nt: TGTGCCAGCTCACCACGGACAGGCTCCCCAGGAGGCACTGAAGCTTTCTTT; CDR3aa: CASSPRTGSPGGTEAFF
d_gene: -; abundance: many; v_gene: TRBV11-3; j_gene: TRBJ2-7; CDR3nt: TGTGCCAGCAGCCCCTGGTCTAGCGAGGTCGACGAGCAGTACTTC; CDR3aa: CASSPWSSEVDEQYF
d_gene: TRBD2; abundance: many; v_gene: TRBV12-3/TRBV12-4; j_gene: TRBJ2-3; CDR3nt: TGTGCCAGCATTGGGGGGGGGGCAGATACGCAGTATTTT; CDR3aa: CASIGGGADTQYF
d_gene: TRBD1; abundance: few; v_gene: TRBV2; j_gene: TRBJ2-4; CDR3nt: TGTGCCAGCAGCCCCAGGACAGGGGACATTCAGTACTTC; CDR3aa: CASSPRTGDIQYF
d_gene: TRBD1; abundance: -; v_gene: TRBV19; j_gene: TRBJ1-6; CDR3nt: TGTGCCAGTAGTAAGGTGACAGGGGTAAATTCACCCCTCCACTTT; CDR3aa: CASSKVTGVNSPLHF
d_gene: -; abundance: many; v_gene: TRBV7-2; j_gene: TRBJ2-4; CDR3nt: TGTGCCAGCAGCTTAACGGGAGCGTCTACCATTCAGTACTTC; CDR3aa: CASSLTGASTIQYF
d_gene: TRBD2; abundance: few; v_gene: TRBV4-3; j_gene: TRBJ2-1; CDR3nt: TGCGCCAGCAGCCGGGGCGGCGGGAGGAACTACAATGAGCAGTTCTTC; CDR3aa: CASSRGGGRNYNEQFF
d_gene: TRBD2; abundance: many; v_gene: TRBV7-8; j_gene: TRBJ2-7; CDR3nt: TGTGCCAGCAGCTTAGAAAGGACTAGCGGGAGGCCCTACGAGCAGTACTTC; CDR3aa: CASSLERTSGRPYEQYF
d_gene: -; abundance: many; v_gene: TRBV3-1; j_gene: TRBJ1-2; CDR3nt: TGTGCCAGCAGCCAAGATGAACACGGAAATGGCTACACCTTC; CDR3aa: CASSQDEHGNGYTF
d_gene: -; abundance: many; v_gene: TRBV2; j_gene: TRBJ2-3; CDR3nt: TGTGCCAGCAGTGAAAGAACAGATACGCAGTATTTT; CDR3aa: CASSERTDTQYF
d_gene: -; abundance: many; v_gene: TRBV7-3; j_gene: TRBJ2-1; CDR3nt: TGTGCCAGCAGCTTAACCTCGAACCTCAATGAGCAGTTCTTC; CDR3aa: CASSLTSNLNEQFF
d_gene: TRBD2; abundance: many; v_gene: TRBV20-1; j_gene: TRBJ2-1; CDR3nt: TGCAGTGCTCCCGAACTAGCGGGAGGGTACAATGAGCAGTTCTTC; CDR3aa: CSAPELAGGYNEQFF
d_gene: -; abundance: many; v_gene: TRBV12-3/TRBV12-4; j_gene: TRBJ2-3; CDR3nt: TGTGCCGGTGCCCGATTGGGACCCACAGATACGCAGTATTTT; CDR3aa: CAGARLGPTDTQYF
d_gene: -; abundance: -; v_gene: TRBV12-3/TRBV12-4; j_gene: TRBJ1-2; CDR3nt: TGTGCCAGCAGTTTTGAGCTCTATGGCTACACCTTC; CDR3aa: CASSFELYGYTF
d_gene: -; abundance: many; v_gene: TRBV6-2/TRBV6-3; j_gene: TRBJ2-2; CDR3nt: TGTGCCAGCAGTAACCGTCGGGGGGAGCTGTTTTTT; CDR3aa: CASSNRRGELFF
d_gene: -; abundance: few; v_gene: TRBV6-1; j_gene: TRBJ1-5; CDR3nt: TGTGCCAGCAGTGAAGGGACCCGCATGGCAGACAGCCCTTTCCTTCATACTTATCAGCCCCAGCATTTT; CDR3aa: CASSEGTRMADSPFLHTYQPQHF
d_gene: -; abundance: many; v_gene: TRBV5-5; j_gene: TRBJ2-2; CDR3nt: TGTGCCAGCCGCGAAGGGTGGGAGAACACCGGGGAGCTGTTTTTT; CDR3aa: CASREGWENTGELFF
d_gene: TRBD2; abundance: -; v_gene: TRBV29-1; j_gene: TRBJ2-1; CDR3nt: TGCAGCGCAGAAGGGTTGGCTACTAGCGGGACCAATGAGCAGTTCTTC; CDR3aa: CSAEGLATSGTNEQFF
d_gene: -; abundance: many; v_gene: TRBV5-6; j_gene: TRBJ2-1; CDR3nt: TGTGCCAGCAGCTTGTGGGGGGCATGGGGCGATGAGCAGTTCTTC; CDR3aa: CASSLWGAWGDEQFF
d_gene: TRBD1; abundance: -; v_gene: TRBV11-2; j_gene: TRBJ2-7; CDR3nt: TGTGCCAGCAGCACTACGACAGGGCGAACCTACGAGCAGTACTTC; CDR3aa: CASSTTTGRTYEQYF
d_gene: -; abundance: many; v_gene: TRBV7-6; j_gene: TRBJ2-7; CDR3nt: TGTGCCAGCAGCTTCCTAGGGACCTACGAGCAGTACTTC; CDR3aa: CASSFLGTYEQYF
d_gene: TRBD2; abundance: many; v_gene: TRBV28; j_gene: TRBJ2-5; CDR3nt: TGTGCCAGCAGTCCTCATAGCGGGAGGGGTCAAGAGACCCAGTACTTC; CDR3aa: CASSPHSGRGQETQYF
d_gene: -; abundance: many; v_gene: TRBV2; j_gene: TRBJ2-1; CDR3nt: TGTGCCAGCAGTAGCGGCCTAGGGGGTGAGCAGTTCTTC; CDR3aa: CASSSGLGGEQFF
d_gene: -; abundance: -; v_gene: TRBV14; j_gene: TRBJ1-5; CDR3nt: TGTGCCAGCAGCCCCACGGCAGGGCTGAGTCAGCCCCAGCATTTT; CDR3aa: CASSPTAGLSQPQHF
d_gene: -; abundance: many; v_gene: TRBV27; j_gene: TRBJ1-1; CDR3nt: TGTGCCAGCAGGCTAAATCAGGGGTTCACTGAAGCTTTCTTT; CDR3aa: CASRLNQGFTEAFF
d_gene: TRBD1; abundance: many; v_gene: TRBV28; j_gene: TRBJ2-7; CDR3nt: TGTGCCAGCAGATCGGACAGGAGCTCCTACGAGCAGTACTTC; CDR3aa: CASRSDRSSYEQYF
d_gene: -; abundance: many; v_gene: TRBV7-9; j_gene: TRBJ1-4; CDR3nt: TGTGCCAGCAGCCTCCCCGGGACCCAGGCGGAAAAACTGTTTTTT; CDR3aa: CASSLPGTQAEKLFF
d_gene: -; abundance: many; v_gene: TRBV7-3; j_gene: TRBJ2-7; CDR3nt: TGTGCCAGCAGCTTCGACAGATTCTCCTACGAGCAGTACTTC; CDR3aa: CASSFDRFSYEQYF